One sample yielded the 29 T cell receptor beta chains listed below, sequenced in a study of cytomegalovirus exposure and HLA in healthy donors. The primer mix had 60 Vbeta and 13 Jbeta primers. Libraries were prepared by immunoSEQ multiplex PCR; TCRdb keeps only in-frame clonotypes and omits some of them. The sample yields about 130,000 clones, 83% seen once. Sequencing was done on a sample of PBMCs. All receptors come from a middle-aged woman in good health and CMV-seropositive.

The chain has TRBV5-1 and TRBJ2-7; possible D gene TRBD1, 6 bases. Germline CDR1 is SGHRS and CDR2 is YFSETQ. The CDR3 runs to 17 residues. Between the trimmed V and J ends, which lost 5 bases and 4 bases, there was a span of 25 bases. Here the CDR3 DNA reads TGCGCCAGCAGTTCTGGTACACAGGGCCGAAGGTCTTACGAGCAGTACTTC. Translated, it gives CASSSGTQGRRSYEQYF. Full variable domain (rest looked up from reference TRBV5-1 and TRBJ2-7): KAGVTQTPRYLIKTRGQQVTLSCSPISGHRSVSWYQQTPGQGLQFLFEYFSETQRNKGNFPGRFSGRQFSNSRSEMNVSTLELGDSALYLCASSSGTQGRRSYEQYFGPGTRLTVT.

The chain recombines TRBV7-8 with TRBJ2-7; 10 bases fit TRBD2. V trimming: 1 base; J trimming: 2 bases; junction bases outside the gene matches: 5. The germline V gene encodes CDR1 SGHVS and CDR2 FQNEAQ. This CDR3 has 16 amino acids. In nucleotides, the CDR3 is TGTGCCAGCAGCTTAGGGACTAGCGGCAAACCCTACGAGCAGTACTTC. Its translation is CASSLGTSGKPYEQYF. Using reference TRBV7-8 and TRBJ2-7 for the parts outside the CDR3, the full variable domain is GAGVSQSPRYKVAKRGQDVALRCDPISGHVSLFWYQQALGQGPEFLTYFQNEAQLDKSGLPSDRFFAERPEGSVSTLKIQRTQQEDSAVYLCASSLGTSGKPYEQYFGPGTRLTVT.

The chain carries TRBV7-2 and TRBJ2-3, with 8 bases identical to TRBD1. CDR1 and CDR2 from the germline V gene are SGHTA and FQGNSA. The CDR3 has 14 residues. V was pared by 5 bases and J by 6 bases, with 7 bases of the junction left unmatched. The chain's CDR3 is CASSQGATWDTQYF. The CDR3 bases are TGTGCCAGCAGCCAGGGGGCCACTTGGGATACGCAGTATTTT.

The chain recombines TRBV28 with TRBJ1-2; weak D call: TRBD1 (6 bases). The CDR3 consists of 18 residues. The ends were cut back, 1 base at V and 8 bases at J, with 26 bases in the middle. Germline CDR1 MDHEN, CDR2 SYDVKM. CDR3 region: CASSLLGQGLTHDRGYTF. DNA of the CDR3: TGTGCCAGCAGTTTATTGGGTCAGGGGCTTACCCACGACAGGGGCTACACCTTC.

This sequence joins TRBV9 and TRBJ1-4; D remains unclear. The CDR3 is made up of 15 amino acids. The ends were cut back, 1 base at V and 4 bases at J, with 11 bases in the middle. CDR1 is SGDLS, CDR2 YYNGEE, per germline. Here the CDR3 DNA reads TGTGCCAGCAGCGTATGGGAGGAGGGTAATGAAAAACTGTTTTTT. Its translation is CASSVWEEGNEKLFF.

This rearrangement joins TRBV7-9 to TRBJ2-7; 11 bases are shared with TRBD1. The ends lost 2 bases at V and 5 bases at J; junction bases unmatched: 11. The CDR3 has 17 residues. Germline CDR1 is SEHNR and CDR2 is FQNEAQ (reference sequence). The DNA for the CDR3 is TGTGCCAGCAGCTTACCTACCAGGACAGGGGGCTTGGACGAGCAGTACTTC. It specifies CASSLPTRTGGLDEQYF.

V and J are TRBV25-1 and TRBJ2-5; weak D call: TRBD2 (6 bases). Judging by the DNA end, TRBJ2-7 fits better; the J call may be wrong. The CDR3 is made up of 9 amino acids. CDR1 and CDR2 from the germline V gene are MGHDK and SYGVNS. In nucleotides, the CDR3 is TGTGCTGCGGGAAACGAGCAGTACTTC. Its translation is CAAGNEQYF.

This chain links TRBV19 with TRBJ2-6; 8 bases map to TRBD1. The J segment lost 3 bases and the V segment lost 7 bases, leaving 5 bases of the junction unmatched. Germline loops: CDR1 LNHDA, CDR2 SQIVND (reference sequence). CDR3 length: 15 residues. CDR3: CASTAGGDGANVLTF. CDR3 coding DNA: TGTGCCAGTACAGCAGGGGGCGATGGGGCCAACGTCCTGACTTTC.

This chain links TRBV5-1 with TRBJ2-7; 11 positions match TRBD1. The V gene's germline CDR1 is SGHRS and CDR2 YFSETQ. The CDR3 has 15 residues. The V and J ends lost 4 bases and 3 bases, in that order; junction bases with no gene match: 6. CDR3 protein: CASSHTGTGGYEQYF. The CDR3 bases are TGCGCCAGCAGCCATACCGGGACAGGGGGCTACGAGCAGTACTTC.

The CDR3 protein is CASSLLPGPHEQYF. As DNA, the CDR3 is TGTGCCAGCAGCTTGCTTCCGGGTCCCCACGAGCAGTACTTC. The chain recombines TRBV5-4 with TRBJ2-7; D not resolved. V shed 1 base and J shed 5 bases, with 13 bases lying between them. The CDR3 spans 14 residues. From germline, CDR1 is SGHNT and CDR2 YYREEE (reference sequence).

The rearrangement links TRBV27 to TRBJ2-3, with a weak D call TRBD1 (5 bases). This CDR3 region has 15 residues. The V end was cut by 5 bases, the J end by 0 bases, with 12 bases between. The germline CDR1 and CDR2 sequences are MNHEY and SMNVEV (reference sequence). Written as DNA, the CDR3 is TGTGCCAGCAGTCGAACCAGGGCGAGCACAGATACGCAGTATTTT. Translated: CASSRTRASTDTQYF.

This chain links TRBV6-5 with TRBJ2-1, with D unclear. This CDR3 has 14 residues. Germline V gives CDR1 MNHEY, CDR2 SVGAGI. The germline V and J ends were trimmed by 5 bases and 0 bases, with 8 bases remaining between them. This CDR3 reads CASSNTISYNEQFF. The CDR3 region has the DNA TGTGCCAGCAGTAACACAATCTCCTACAATGAGCAGTTCTTC.

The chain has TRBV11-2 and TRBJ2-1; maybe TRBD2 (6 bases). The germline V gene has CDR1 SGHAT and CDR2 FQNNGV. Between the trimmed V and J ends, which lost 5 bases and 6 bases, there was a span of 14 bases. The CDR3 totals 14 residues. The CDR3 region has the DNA TGTGCCAGCAGCGAAGAGCTAGCGATCAATGAGCAGTTCTTC. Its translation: CASSEELAINEQFF. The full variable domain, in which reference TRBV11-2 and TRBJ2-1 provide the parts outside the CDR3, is EAGVAQSPRYKIIEKRQSVAFWCNPISGHATLYWYQQILGQGPKLLIQFQNNGVVDDSQLPKDRFSAERLKGVDSTLKIQPAKLEDSAVYLCASSEELAINEQFFGPGTRLTVL.

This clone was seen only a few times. CDR3 residues: CASSQGTSGSTYNEQFF. The CDR3 region has the DNA TGTGCCAGCAGCCAAGGGACTAGCGGGAGCACCTACAATGAGCAGTTCTTC. V usage is TRBV4-2 and J usage is TRBJ2-1, with 13 positions matching TRBD2. CDR1 and CDR2 (germline): LGHNA, YNFKEQ. The CDR3 extends over 17 amino acids. V lost 1 base to trimming and J lost 2 bases; unmatched junction nucleotides: 2.

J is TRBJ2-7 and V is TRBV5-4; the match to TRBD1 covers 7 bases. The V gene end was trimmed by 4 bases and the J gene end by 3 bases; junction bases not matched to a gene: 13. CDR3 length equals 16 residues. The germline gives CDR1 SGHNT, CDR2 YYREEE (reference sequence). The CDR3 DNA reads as TGTGCCAGCAGCGAGGGCAGGGGGACAGATAACTACGAGCAGTACTTC. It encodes CASSEGRGTDNYEQYF.

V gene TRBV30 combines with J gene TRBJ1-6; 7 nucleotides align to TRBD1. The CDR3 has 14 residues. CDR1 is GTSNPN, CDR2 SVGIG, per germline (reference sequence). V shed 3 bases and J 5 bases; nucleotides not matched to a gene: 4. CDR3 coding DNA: TGTGCCTGGAGGAAAGGGACAGATAATTCACCCCTCCACTTT. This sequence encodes CAWRKGTDNSPLHF.

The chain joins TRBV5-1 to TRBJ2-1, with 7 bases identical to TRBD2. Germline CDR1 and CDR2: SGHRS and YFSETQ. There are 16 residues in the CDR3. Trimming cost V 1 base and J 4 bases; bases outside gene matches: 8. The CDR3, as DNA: TGCGCCAGCAGCTTGACCTCCCCGCGGGAGTACAATGAGCAGTTCTTC. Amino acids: CASSLTSPREYNEQFF.

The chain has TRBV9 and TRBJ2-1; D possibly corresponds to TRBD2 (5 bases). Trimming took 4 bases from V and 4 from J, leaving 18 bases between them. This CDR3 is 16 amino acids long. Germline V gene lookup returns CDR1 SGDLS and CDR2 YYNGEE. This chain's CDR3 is CASSPPGAEAYNEQFF. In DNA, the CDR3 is TGTGCCAGCAGCCCCCCCGGAGCGGAGGCTTACAATGAGCAGTTCTTC.

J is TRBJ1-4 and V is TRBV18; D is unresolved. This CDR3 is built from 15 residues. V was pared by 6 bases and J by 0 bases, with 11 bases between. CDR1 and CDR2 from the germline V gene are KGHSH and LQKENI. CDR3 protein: CASSPSGATNEKLFF. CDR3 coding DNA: TGTGCCAGCTCTCCTTCCGGGGCAACTAATGAAAAACTGTTTTTT. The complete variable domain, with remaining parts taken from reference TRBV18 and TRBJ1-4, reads NAGVMQNPRHLVRRRGQEARLRCSPMKGHSHVYWYRQLPEEGLKFMVYLQKENIIDESGMPKERFSAEFPKEGPSILRIQQVVRGDSAAYFCASSPSGATNEKLFFGSGTQLSVL.

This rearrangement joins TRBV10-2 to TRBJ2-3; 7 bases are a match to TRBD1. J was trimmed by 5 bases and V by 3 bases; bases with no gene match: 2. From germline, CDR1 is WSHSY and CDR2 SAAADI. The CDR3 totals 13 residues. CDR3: CASSDQGVDTQYF. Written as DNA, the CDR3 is TGCGCCAGCAGTGACCAGGGGGTAGATACGCAGTATTTT.

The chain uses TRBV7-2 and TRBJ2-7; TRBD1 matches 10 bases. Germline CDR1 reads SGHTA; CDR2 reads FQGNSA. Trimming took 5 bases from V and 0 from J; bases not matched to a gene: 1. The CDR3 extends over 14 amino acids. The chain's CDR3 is CASSRTGGSYEQYF. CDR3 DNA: TGTGCCAGCAGCCGGACAGGGGGCTCCTACGAGCAGTACTTC.

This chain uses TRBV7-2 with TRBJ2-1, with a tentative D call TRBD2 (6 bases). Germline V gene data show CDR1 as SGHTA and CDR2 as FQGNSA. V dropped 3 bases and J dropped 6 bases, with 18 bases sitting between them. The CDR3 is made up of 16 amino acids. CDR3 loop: CASSFHTGSGFNEQFF. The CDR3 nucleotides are TGTGCCAGCAGCTTTCACACCGGGAGTGGGTTCAATGAGCAGTTCTTC.

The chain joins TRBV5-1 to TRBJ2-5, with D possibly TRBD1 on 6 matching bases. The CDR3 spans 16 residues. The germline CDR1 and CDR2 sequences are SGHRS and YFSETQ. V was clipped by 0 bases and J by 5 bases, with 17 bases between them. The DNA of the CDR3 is TGCGCCAGCAGCTTGGTAGGGGGAGTGTTTGGGGAGACCCAGTACTTC. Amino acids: CASSLVGGVFGETQYF.

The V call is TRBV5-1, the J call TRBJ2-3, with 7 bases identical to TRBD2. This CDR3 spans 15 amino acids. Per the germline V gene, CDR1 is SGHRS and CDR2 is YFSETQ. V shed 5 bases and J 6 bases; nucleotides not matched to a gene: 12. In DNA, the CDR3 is TGCGCCAGCAGGCAAAACGGACTAGTATCCGATACGCAGTATTTT. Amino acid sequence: CASRQNGLVSDTQYF.

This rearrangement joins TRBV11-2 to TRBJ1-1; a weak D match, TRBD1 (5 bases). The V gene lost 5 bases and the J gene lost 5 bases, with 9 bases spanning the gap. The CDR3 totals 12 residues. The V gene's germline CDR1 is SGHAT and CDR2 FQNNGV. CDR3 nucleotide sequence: TGTGCCAGCAGCCCAGGGAGGACTGAAGCTTTCTTT. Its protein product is CASSPGRTEAFF.

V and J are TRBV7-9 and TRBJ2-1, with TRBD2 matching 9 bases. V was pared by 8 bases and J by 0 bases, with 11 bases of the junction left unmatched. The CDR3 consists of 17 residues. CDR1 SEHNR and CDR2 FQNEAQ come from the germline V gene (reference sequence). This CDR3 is CASEGLADVSSYNEQFF. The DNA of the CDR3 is TGTGCCAGCGAGGGACTAGCAGACGTTAGCTCCTACAATGAGCAGTTCTTC.

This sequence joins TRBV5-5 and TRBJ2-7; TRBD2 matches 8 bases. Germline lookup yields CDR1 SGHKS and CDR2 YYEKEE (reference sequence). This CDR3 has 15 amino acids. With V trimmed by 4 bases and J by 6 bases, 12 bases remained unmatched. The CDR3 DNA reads TGTGCCAGCAGCCTTGTCGGTCGGGAGGGCCGCGAGCAGTACTTC. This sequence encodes CASSLVGREGREQYF. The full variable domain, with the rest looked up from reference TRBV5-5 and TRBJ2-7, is DAGVTQSPTHLIKTRGQQVTLRCSPISGHKSVSWYQQVLGQGPQFIFQYYEKEERGRGNFPDRFSARQFPNYSSELNVNALLLGDSALYLCASSLVGREGREQYFGPGTRLTVT.

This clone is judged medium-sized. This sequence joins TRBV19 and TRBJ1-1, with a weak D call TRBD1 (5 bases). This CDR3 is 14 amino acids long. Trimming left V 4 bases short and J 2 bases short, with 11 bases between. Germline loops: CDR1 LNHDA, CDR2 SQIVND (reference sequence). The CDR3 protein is CASSTGSANTEAFF. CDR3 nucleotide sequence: TGTGCCAGTAGTACAGGGTCGGCAAACACTGAAGCTTTCTTT.

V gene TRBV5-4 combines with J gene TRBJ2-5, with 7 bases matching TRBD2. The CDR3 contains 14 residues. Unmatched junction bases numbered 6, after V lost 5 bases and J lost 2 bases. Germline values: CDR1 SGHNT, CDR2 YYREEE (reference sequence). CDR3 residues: CASRPQGGQETQYF. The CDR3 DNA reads TGTGCCAGCAGGCCCCAGGGAGGGCAAGAGACCCAGTACTTC.